The clone carrying this T cell receptor beta chain was detected ten times or more. Using unique molecular identifiers, the investigators prepared the TCRbeta library. TCRdb ran MiXCR on the PCR reads and lists one entry per CDR3 protein. The sample records about 230,000 distinct CDR3 sequences, roughly a tenth being singletons. The data originate from a study of T-cell reconstitution after alpha-beta-depleted transplantation in children. The germline gives CDR1 LGHDT, CDR2 YNNKEL (reference sequence). V lost 4 bases to trimming and J lost 11 bases, with 18 bases between them. The CDR3 loop spans 14 amino acids.

This clonotype was obtained from a human donor who donated a stem cell graft to a child with SCID. The starting material was PBMCs from the stem cell graft donor, obtained from the stem cell graft. V and J are TRBV3-1 and TRBJ1-5; possibly TRBD1 for D (5 bases). The CDR3: CASSPRPWGVAQHF. The CDR3 bases are TGTGCCAGCAGCCCGAGGCCCTGGGGGGTCGCCCAGCATTTT.